This TCR beta chain was captured in a study of CD8 T cells in Susac syndrome. Study-wide results and caveats: The relatively small number of individuals in the TCR sequencing and HLA analysis was acknowledged by the study. Among active patients and in TEMRA cells, CD8+ clonal expansion in Susac reached its peak.

A word on this clonotype: Its cognate antigen is unknown.

TEMRA cells were FACS-enriched, while CD8+ and CD4+ T cells were negatively isolated. The V gene's germline CDR1 is DFQATT and CDR2 SNEGSKA (reference sequence). This CDR3 has 19 amino acids. J lost 6 bases, V lost 4 bases, and 21 bases had no gene match. RNA amounts of about 0.5 to 1 ug underwent reverse transcription with random hexamers. Multiplex immunoSEQ PCR targeted 54 Vbeta and 13 Jbeta TCR beta segments. TCRdb re-derived calls from the immunoSEQ multiplex PCR reads in MiXCR, one entry per CDR3 protein. Here the sample spans some 97,000 distinct CDR3 sequences, 95% being singletons. This receptor was identified in a human donor with Susac syndrome. Sequenced: CD8+ T cells from PBMCs. The chain is built from TRBV20-1 and TRBJ2-2, with TRBD1 identical over 9 bases. CDR3 protein: CSAKTDYDRDRATAGELFF. Written as DNA, the CDR3 is TGCAGTGCTAAGACAGACTACGATCGGGACAGGGCGACGGCCGGGGAGCTGTTTTTT.